This TCR beta chain was captured in a study of T-cell reconstitution after alpha-beta-depleted transplantation in children. For TCRbeta, the library was prepared with unique molecular identifiers. TCRdb passed the PCR reads through MiXCR, listing each CDR3 protein once. The sample holds some 310,000 distinct CDR3 sequences, around 25% seen once. This sequence originates from a male patient aged 5 to 17 who had a stem cell transplant for acute lymphoblastic leukemia, so the T cells may come from the graft donor. The input for sequencing was PBMCs, mostly from graft donor cells, taken 180 days after TCRalphabeta/CD19-depleted stem cell transplant.

In DNA form, the CDR3 reads TGTGCCAGCAGCTTAATGGGTGGGACAGGGTTGAACACTGAAGCTTTCTTT. Encoded protein: CASSLMGGTGLNTEAFF. The chain employs TRBV7-9 and TRBJ1-1; 9 bases are shared with TRBD1. CDR1 and CDR2 (germline): SEHNR, FQNEAQ (reference sequence). After removal of 2 bases from V and 0 bases from J, the junction contained 7 bases not matched to a gene. The CDR3 has 17 amino acids. The full variable domain, its missing parts supplied by reference TRBV7-9 and TRBJ1-1, is DTGVSQNPRHKITKRGQNVTFRCDPISEHNRLYWYRQTLGQGPEFLTYFQNEAQLEKSRLLSDRFSAERPKGSFSTLEIQRTEQGDSAMYLCASSLMGGTGLNTEAFFGQGTRLTVV.